This is a list of T cell receptor beta chains from one sample in a study of T cell responses to AZD1222 COVID-19 vaccine. Generated by immunoSEQ multiplex PCR, the TCRdb table keeps only in-frame clones and is missing some. The data show fewer than 200,000 clones, with about 83% seen just once and less than 1.3% held by the top ten. The material was peripheral blood, obtained 28 days after the second AZD1222 dose. Source of these receptors: an adult who received the AZD1222 COVID-19 vaccine. Each CDR3 is given with its conserved first and last residue. The order of the fields is CDR3 protein, V gene, J gene, clone size. Size values are once, few and many counts, or a class for expanded clones, and some rows have none.

CDR3 protein: CASSLAYQEKNSYEQYF
V gene: TRBV5-1
J gene: TRBJ2-7
clone size: once

CDR3 protein: CASSEIMGTGNEQFF
V gene: TRBV2
J gene: TRBJ2-1
clone size: -

CDR3 protein: CASSPRLMGTEAFF
V gene: TRBV9
J gene: TRBJ1-1
clone size: -

CDR3 protein: CASSLTNRGSGEQYF
V gene: TRBV27
J gene: TRBJ2-7
clone size: -

CDR3 protein: CASSSLAGGAYEQYF
V gene: TRBV6-2/TRBV6-3
J gene: TRBJ2-7
clone size: -

CDR3 protein: CASSWGQNYGYTF
V gene: TRBV6-2/TRBV6-3
J gene: TRBJ1-2
clone size: -

CDR3 protein: CASSQPSQGVNGYTF
V gene: TRBV4-1
J gene: TRBJ1-2
clone size: -

CDR3 protein: CASSLRIENTEAFF
V gene: TRBV5-1
J gene: TRBJ1-1
clone size: -

CDR3 protein: CASSLVLGNQPQHF
V gene: TRBV7-2
J gene: TRBJ1-5
clone size: -

CDR3 protein: CSAGRNEQFF
V gene: TRBV20-1
J gene: TRBJ2-1
clone size: -

CDR3 protein: CASSEFWANTGELFF
V gene: TRBV6-1
J gene: TRBJ2-2
clone size: -

CDR3 protein: CASGLVRAGGNPSSGANVLTF
V gene: TRBV12-5
J gene: TRBJ2-6
clone size: -

CDR3 protein: CASSPTGEDYGYTF
V gene: TRBV11-2
J gene: TRBJ1-2
clone size: -

CDR3 protein: CASSEGFSGGARLNEQFF
V gene: TRBV2
J gene: TRBJ2-1
clone size: -

CDR3 protein: CASSQRTGDMNTEAFF
V gene: TRBV7-6
J gene: TRBJ1-1
clone size: once

CDR3 protein: CASSLRDRRPNYGYTF
V gene: TRBV5-6
J gene: TRBJ1-2
clone size: -

CDR3 protein: CASSEAASDTEAFF
V gene: TRBV6-1
J gene: TRBJ1-1
clone size: -

CDR3 protein: CASSQGAGLNQPQHF
V gene: TRBV7-9
J gene: TRBJ1-5
clone size: -

CDR3 protein: CASSLTNSGNTIYF
V gene: TRBV6-5
J gene: TRBJ1-3
clone size: -

CDR3 protein: CASSYPETPRPGELFF
V gene: TRBV6-2/TRBV6-3
J gene: TRBJ2-2
clone size: few

CDR3 protein: CASGPSFGADTGELFF
V gene: TRBV12-5
J gene: TRBJ2-2
clone size: -

CDR3 protein: CASSPTGTGVEKLFF
V gene: TRBV7-9
J gene: TRBJ1-4
clone size: -

CDR3 protein: CASSFQDPTNEQYF
V gene: TRBV6-5
J gene: TRBJ2-7
clone size: -

CDR3 protein: CASSQTKGLAGPTENTGELFF
V gene: TRBV4-2
J gene: TRBJ2-2
clone size: -

CDR3 protein: CASSLYTEAFF
V gene: TRBV7-8
J gene: TRBJ1-1
clone size: -

CDR3 protein: CASSQGLIGTGSVTEAFF
V gene: TRBV4-1
J gene: TRBJ1-1
clone size: few

CDR3 protein: CASRNGGSNTEAFF
V gene: TRBV2
J gene: TRBJ1-1
clone size: once

CDR3 protein: CASREGDYGYTF
V gene: TRBV25-1
J gene: TRBJ1-2
clone size: -

CDR3 protein: CASSWGQGYTEAFF
V gene: TRBV7-9
J gene: TRBJ1-1
clone size: -

CDR3 protein: CASSQDPGHTGTQYF
V gene: TRBV14
J gene: TRBJ2-3
clone size: -

CDR3 protein: CACISPGAHNEKLFF
V gene: TRBV30
J gene: TRBJ1-4
clone size: -

CDR3 protein: CASSLGAADTQYF
V gene: TRBV7-7
J gene: TRBJ2-3
clone size: -

CDR3 protein: CASRGRWDTGELFF
V gene: TRBV4-2
J gene: TRBJ2-2
clone size: few

CDR3 protein: CASSPGRGLADTQYF
V gene: TRBV6-5
J gene: TRBJ2-3
clone size: -

CDR3 protein: CASSEVPTGEETQYF
V gene: TRBV5-6
J gene: TRBJ2-5
clone size: -

CDR3 protein: CASSFVGGTEAFF
V gene: TRBV5-1
J gene: TRBJ1-1
clone size: -

CDR3 protein: CASSPDSLNTEAFF
V gene: TRBV7-9
J gene: TRBJ1-1
clone size: -

CDR3 protein: CASSQGSSGNTIYF
V gene: TRBV5-1
J gene: TRBJ1-3
clone size: -

CDR3 protein: CASSLAGRGRTQPQHF
V gene: TRBV5-6
J gene: TRBJ1-5
clone size: -

CDR3 protein: CASSRSTSGGYNEQFF
V gene: TRBV5-6
J gene: TRBJ2-1
clone size: -

CDR3 protein: CASSLLGEGGTDTQYF
V gene: TRBV4-1
J gene: TRBJ2-3
clone size: -

CDR3 protein: CASSIALGGYGYTF
V gene: TRBV19
J gene: TRBJ1-2
clone size: -

CDR3 protein: CAWSQTGINQPQHF
V gene: TRBV30
J gene: TRBJ1-5
clone size: -

CDR3 protein: CASRPTGLSGNTIYF
V gene: TRBV6-5
J gene: TRBJ1-3
clone size: -

CDR3 protein: CASSPGTGRSEKLFF
V gene: TRBV6-5
J gene: TRBJ1-4
clone size: -

CDR3 protein: CASSLDTNYGYTF
V gene: TRBV5-4
J gene: TRBJ1-2
clone size: -